Following are 17 T cell receptor beta chains from one sample sequenced in a study of vaccination effects on CD4 cells after COVID-19. Only in-frame clones appear in the TCRdb table, and some are missing; sequencing was by immunoSEQ multiplex PCR. The profile covers around 40,000 clones, with about two thirds appearing a single time and 3.5% to 4.5% taken by the ten largest. A roughly ten-day culture period preceded the isolation of CD4+ T cells. Antigens for these TCRs are unknown. The sample in question was CD4+ T cells from PBMCs cultured without peptide, obtained before COVID-19 vaccination. The receptors were gathered from a human donor who received a COVID-19 vaccine.

CDR3 coding DNA: TGTGCCAGCAGTCTAAGGGCCGGGACAGGGAAGTCACCCCTCCACTTT. Amino acid sequence: CASSLRAGTGKSPLHF. V is TRBV2 and J is TRBJ1-6, with TRBD1 identical over 9 bases. Germline-derived CDR1 and CDR2 are SNHLY and FYNNEI. The CDR3 has 16 amino acids. Unmatched junction bases numbered 12, after V lost 5 bases and J lost 10 bases.

The rearrangement joins TRBV12-3 or TRBV12-4 to TRBJ2-7; D is perhaps TRBD1 or TRBD2 (5 bases each). This CDR3 contains 13 residues. Deletions cut 5 bases from V and 2 bases from J, with 10 bases between. The CDR3 reads CASSRDGAYEQYF. CDR3 nucleotides: TGTGCCAGCAGTCGGGACGGGGCCTACGAGCAGTACTTC.

The V and J genes are TRBV18 and TRBJ2-5, with TRBD2 as a possible D gene (7 bases). This CDR3 is 14 amino acids long. Germline CDR1 reads KGHSH; CDR2 reads LQKENI. The V gene lost 6 bases and the J gene lost 4 bases, with 15 bases spanning the gap. This CDR3 reads CASSPRGGRETQYF. The CDR3 nucleotides are TGTGCCAGCTCCCCTAGGGGGGGCAGAGAGACCCAGTACTTC.

Only one count was recorded for this clone. The chain recombines TRBV25-1 with TRBJ2-7; D is unclear. The CDR3 is 16 amino acids. The V end lost 3 bases, the J end lost 0 bases, and 15 bases lay between the germline ends. The germline V gene has CDR1 MGHDK and CDR2 SYGVNS. The CDR3, as DNA: TGTGCCAGCAGTGATTTCCCTTCAGACACCTCCTACGAGCAGTACTTC. Its protein product is CASSDFPSDTSYEQYF.

This clone has a handful of counts. The chain recombines TRBV4-2 with TRBJ2-7; D could derive from TRBD1 or TRBD2 (6 bases each). Trimming shortened V by 1 base and J by 4 bases, and 14 bases separated the two germline ends. The CDR3 runs 15 residues. Germline V gene lookup returns CDR1 LGHNA and CDR2 YNFKEQ. The CDR3 loop is CASSQGLGGSYEQYF. CDR3 in DNA: TGTGCCAGCAGCCAAGGTCTGGGGGGCTCTTACGAGCAGTACTTC.

CDR3 in amino acids: CASSIGASGIETQYF. CDR3 bases: TGTGCCAGCAGCATAGGGGCTAGCGGTATAGAGACCCAGTACTTC. The gene calls are TRBV7-2 and TRBJ2-5; 7 bases line up with TRBD2. The CDR3 sequence is 15 residues long. Germline CDR1 SGHTA, CDR2 FQGNSA. V dropped 5 bases and J dropped 4; count of bases not matched to a gene: 10. The variable domain in full, completed from reference TRBV7-2 and TRBJ2-5, reads GAGVSQSPSNKVTEKGKDVELRCDPISGHTALYWYRQSLGQGLEFLIYFQGNSAPDKSGLPSDRFSAERTGGSVSTLTIQRTQQEDSAVYLCASSIGASGIETQYFGPGTRLLVL.

V is TRBV7-9 and J is TRBJ2-3; 7 nucleotides align to TRBD2. With 10 bases clipped from V and 2 bases from J, the junction kept 6 bases outside the gene matches. The CDR3 runs 13 residues. Germline loops: CDR1 SEHNR, CDR2 FQNEAQ (reference sequence). For the CDR3, the DNA is TGTGCCATGGAGCGGGGAACCACAGATACGCAGTATTTT. Translation gives CAMERGTTDTQYF.

This chain uses TRBV7-2 with TRBJ2-3; no firm D call. There are 15 residues in the CDR3. The V end lost 2 bases, the J end lost 1 base, and 10 bases lay between the germline ends. Germline values: CDR1 SGHTA, CDR2 FQGNSA. For the CDR3, the DNA is TGTGCCAGCAGCTTATCGGTGACGGGCACAGATACGCAGTATTTT. Translation: CASSLSVTGTDTQYF.

V is TRBV6-6 and J is TRBJ2-7; 8 bases agree with TRBD1. Germline V gives CDR1 MNHNY, CDR2 SVGAGI (reference sequence). The trim removed 0 bases at V and 2 bases at J, leaving 3 bases unmatched. The CDR3 sequence is 15 residues long. In nucleotides, the CDR3 is TGTGCCAGCAGTTACTCCGGACAGGGTCCCTACGAGCAGTACTTC. It yields the protein CASSYSGQGPYEQYF.

The V gene is TRBV9, the J gene TRBJ1-4; TRBD1 might be the D (5 bases). V was clipped by 0 bases and J by 4 bases, with 10 bases between them. This CDR3 contains 15 residues. Germline V lookup: CDR1 SGDLS, CDR2 YYNGEE. The CDR3: CASSVGVGVNEKLFF. In nucleotides, the CDR3 is TGTGCCAGCAGCGTAGGGGTAGGGGTTAATGAAAAACTGTTTTTT.

The chain uses TRBV25-1 and TRBJ1-3; D unclear. CDR1 is MGHDK, CDR2 SYGVNS, per germline. Trimming left V 11 bases short and J 1 base short, with 9 bases between. The CDR3 loop spans 12 amino acids. For the CDR3, the DNA is TGTGCCGCCCGGGCATCTGGAAACACCATATATTTT. Protein product: CAARASGNTIYF.

The CDR3 DNA is TGTGCCATCAGTTCCCGGGGGACCGGTGGGGCCAACGTCCTGACTTTC. Translation gives CAISSRGTGGANVLTF. J is TRBJ2-6 and V is TRBV10-3; D is possibly TRBD2 (6 bases). The germline V gene has CDR1 ENHRY and CDR2 SYGVKD. This CDR3 is 16 amino acids long. Trimming pared 5 bases from V and 3 bases from J, leaving 14 bases between.

The chain combines TRBV7-2 with TRBJ2-5; unclear D gene. V lost 1 base, J lost 5 bases, and 8 bases lay in between. Germline CDR1 reads SGHTA; CDR2 reads FQGNSA. There are 13 residues in the CDR3. CDR3 bases: TGTGCCAGCAGCTTAGGGCGAGTCGAGACCCAGTACTTC. Protein sequence: CASSLGRVETQYF.

The rearrangement joins TRBV5-6 to TRBJ1-2; tentative D call: TRBD1 (6 bases). Looked up from germline, CDR1 is SGHDT and CDR2 is YYEEEE. The V end lost 4 bases, the J end lost 8 bases, and 18 bases lay between the germline ends. The CDR3 consists of 14 residues. DNA of the CDR3: TGTGCCAGCAGCCGTGAAACAGGGAACGTCGGCTACACCTTC. Its protein product is CASSRETGNVGYTF.

The CDR3 loop reads CASTTGYSYNSPLHF. In nucleotides, the CDR3 is TGTGCCAGCACTACAGGGTATTCCTATAATTCACCCCTCCACTTT. This chain links TRBV21-1 with TRBJ1-6; TRBD1 was called by the table and not checked on the DNA. TRBV21-1 is assigned pseudogene status. The CDR3 runs to 15 residues.

The chain carries TRBV11-2 and TRBJ2-1, with D hard to call. The V and J ends lost 4 bases and 0 bases respectively, with 16 bases between them. The CDR3 runs to 17 residues. Germline values: CDR1 SGHAT, CDR2 FQNNGV. The CDR3 bases are TGTGCCAGCAGCTCCAACATCGGGCTAGGCTCCTACAATGAGCAGTTCTTC. Translation gives CASSSNIGLGSYNEQFF.

This clone showed up just a few times. CDR3 coding DNA: TGTGCCAGCAGCTCCCGTGGAGCCGGAAACACCATATATTTT. It codes for CASSSRGAGNTIYF. The V gene is TRBV13, the J gene TRBJ1-3; D unclear. The ends were cut back, 4 bases at V and 4 bases at J, with 11 bases in the middle. The CDR3 is made up of 14 amino acids. Germline V lookup: CDR1 PRHDT, CDR2 FYEKMQ (reference sequence).